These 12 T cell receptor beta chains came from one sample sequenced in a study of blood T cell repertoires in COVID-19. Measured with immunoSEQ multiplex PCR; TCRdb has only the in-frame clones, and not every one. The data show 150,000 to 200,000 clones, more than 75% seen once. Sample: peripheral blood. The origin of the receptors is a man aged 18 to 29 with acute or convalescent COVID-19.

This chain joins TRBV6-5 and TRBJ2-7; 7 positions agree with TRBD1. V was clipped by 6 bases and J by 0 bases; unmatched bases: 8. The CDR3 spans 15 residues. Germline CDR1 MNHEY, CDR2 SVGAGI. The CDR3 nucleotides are TGTGCCAGCAGACCCTGGGACAGAATCTCCTACGAGCAGTACTTC. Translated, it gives CASRPWDRISYEQYF.

The CDR3 DNA sequence: TGTGCCAGTACCCGACAGGGAATGAGCAATCAGCCCCAGCATTTT. As protein: CASTRQGMSNQPQHF. The V gene is TRBV19, the J gene TRBJ1-5; 7 positions agree with TRBD1. Germline CDR1 reads LNHDA; CDR2 reads SQIVND (reference sequence). V gave up 7 bases and J gave up 1 base; unmatched junction bases: 7. There are 15 residues in the CDR3.

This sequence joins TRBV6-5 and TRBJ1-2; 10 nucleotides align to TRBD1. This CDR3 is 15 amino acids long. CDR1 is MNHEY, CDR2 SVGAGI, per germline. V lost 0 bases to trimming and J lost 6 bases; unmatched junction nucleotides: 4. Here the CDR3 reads CASSYSDRGIDGYTF. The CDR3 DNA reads TGTGCCAGCAGTTACTCGGACAGGGGGATTGATGGCTACACCTTC.

The DNA for the CDR3 is TGTGCCAGCAGTGACAATCAGGGGGCTGGGGAGCTGTTTTTT. It yields the protein CASSDNQGAGELFF. The rearrangement links TRBV6-4 to TRBJ2-2; 8 nucleotides agree with TRBD1. Germline V gene data show CDR1 as MRHNA and CDR2 as SNTAGT. The V segment lost 2 bases and the J segment 8 bases; nucleotides outside the gene matches: 4. This CDR3 is 14 amino acids long.

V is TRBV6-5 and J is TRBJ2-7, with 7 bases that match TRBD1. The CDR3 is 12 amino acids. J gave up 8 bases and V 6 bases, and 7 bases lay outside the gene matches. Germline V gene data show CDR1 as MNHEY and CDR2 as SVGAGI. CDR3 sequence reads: CASSPGTAQQYF. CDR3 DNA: TGTGCCAGCAGCCCCGGGACAGCCCAGCAGTACTTC.

The CDR3 spells CAISESGGKSTEAFF. The CDR3 DNA sequence: TGTGCCATCAGTGAGTCCGGGGGAAAGAGCACTGAAGCTTTCTTT. This chain links TRBV10-3 with TRBJ1-1, with D possibly being TRBD1 (5 bases). Trimming removed 0 bases at V and 4 bases at J, with 12 bases between. Germline V gene lookup returns CDR1 ENHRY and CDR2 SYGVKD. This CDR3 has 15 amino acids.

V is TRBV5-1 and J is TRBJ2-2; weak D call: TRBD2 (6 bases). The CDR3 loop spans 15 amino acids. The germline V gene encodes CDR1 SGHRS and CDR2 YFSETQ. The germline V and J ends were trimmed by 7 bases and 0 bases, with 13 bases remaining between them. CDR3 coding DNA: TGCGCCAGCGGGACGACTAGGACGAACACCGGGGAGCTGTTTTTT. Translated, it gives CASGTTRTNTGELFF.

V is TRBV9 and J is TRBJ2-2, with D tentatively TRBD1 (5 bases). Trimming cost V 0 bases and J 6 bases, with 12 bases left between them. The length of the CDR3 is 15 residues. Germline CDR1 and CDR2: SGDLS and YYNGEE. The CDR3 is CASSVEGRVAGELFF. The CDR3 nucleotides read TGTGCCAGCAGCGTAGAGGGCAGGGTGGCCGGGGAGCTGTTTTTT.

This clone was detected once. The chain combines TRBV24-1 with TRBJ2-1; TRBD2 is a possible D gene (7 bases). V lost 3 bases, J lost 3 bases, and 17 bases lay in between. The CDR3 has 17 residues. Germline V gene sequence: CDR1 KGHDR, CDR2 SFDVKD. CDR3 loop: CATSDRGRGTHYNEQFF. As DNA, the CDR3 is TGTGCCACCAGTGATCGGGGGAGGGGGACCCACTACAATGAGCAGTTCTTC.

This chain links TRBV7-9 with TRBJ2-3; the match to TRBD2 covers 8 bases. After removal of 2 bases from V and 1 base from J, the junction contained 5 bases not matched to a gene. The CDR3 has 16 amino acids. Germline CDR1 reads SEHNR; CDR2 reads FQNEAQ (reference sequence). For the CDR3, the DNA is TGTGCCAGCAGCTTACAGGTGACTAGCGGCACAGATACGCAGTATTTT. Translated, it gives CASSLQVTSGTDTQYF.

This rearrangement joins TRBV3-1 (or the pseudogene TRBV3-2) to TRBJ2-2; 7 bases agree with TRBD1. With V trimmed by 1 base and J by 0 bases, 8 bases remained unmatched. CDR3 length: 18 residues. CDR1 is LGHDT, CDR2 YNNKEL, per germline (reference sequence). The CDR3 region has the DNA TGTGCCAGCAGCCAAGTAAGGGGGCAGTTCACGAACACCGGGGAGCTGTTTTTT. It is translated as CASSQVRGQFTNTGELFF.

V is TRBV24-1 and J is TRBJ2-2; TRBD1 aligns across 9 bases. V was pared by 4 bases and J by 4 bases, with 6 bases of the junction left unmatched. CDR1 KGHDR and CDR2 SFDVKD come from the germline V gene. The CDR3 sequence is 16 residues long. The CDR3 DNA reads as TGTGCCACCAGTGACCCGGACAGGGGTAGCACCGGGGAGCTGTTTTTT. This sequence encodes CATSDPDRGSTGELFF.